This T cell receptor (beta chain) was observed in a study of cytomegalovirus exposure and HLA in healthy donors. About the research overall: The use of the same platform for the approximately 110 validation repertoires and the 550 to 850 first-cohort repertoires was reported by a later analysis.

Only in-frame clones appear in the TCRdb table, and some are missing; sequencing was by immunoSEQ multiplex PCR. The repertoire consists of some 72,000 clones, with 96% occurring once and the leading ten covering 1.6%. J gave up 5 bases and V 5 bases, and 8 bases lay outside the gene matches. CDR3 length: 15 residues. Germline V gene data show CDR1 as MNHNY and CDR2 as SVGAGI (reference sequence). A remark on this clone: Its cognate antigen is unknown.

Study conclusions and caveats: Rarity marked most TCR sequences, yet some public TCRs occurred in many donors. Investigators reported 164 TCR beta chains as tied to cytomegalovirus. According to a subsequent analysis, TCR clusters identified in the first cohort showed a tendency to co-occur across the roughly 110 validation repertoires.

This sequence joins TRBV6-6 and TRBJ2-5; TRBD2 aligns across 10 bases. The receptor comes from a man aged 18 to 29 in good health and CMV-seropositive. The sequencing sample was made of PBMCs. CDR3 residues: CASSPRTSGIETQYF. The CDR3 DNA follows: TGTGCCAGCAGTCCCCGAACTAGCGGGATCGAGACCCAGTACTTC.